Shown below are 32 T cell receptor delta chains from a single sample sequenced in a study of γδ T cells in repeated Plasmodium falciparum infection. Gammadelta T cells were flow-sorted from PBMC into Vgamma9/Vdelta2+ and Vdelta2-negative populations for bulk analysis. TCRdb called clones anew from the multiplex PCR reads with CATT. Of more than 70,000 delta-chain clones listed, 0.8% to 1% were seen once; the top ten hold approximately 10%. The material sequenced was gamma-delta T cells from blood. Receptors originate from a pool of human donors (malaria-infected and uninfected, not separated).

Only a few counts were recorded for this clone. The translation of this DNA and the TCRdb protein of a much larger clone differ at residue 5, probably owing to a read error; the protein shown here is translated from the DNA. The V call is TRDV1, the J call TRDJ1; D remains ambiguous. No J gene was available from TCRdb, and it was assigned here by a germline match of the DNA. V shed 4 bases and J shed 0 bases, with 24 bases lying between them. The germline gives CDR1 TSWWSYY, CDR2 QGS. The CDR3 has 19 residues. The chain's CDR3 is CALGGPSRPYSWYTDKLIF. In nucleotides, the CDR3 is TGTGCTCTTGGGGGACCGTCCCGCCCGTATTCATGGTACACCGATAAACTCATCTTT.

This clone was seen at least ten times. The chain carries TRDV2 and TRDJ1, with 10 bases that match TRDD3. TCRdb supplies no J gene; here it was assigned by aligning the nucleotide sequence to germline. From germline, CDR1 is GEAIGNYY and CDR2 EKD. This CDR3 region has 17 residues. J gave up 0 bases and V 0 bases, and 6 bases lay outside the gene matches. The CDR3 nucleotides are TGTGCCTGTGACACCCTCGGGGGATACGGGTACACCGATAAACTCATCTTT. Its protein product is CACDTLGGYGYTDKLIF.

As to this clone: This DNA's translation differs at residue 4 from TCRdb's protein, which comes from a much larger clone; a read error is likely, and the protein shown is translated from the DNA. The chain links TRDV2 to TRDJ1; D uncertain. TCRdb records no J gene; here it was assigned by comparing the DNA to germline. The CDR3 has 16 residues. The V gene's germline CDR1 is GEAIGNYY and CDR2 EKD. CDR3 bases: TGTGCCTGTGTCACCGTGGTCCGATCACCAGGCGATAAACTCATCTTT. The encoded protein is CACVTVVRSPGDKLIF.

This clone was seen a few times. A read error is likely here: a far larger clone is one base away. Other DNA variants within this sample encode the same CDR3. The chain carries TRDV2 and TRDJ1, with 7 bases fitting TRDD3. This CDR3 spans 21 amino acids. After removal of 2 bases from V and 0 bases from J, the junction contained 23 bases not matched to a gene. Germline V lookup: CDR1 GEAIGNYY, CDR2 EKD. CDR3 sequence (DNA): TGTGCCTGTGACAGCATCCTTCTTAGTACTGGGGAAGAGAGGTACACCGATAAACTCATCTTT. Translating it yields CACDSILLSTGEERYTDKLIF.

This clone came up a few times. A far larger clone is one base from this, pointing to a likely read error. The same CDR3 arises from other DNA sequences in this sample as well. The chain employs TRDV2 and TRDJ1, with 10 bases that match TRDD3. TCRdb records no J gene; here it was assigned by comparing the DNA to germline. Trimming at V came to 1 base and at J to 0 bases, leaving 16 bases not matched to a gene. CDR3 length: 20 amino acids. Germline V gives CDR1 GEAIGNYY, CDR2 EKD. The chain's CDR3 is CACDTVPTGGLGGYTDKLIF. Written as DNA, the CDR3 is TGTGCCTGTGACACTGTCCCTACTGGGGGATTGGGGGGGTACACCGATAAACTCATCTTT.

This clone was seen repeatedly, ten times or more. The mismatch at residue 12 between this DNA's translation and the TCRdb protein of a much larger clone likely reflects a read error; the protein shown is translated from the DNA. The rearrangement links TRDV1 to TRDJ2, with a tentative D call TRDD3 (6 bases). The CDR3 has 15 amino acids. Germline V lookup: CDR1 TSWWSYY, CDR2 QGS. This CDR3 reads CALTYEGISTAKLFF. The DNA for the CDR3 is TGTGCTCTGACCTACGAAGGGATATCGACAGCAAAACTCTTCTTT.

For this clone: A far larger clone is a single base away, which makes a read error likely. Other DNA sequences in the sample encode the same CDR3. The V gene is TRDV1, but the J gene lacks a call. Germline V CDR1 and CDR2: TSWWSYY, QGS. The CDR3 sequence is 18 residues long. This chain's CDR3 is CALGFTSVHTYITDKLIF. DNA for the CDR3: TGTGCTCTTGGGTTCACCTCCGTACATACTTATATCACCGATAAACTCATCTTC.

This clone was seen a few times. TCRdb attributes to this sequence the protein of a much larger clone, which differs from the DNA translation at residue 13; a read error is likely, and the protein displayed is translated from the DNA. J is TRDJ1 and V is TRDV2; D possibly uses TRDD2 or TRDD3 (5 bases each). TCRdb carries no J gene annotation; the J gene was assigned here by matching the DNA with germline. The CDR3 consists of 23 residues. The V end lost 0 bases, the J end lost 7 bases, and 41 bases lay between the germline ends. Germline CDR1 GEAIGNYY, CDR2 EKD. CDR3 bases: TGTGCCTGTGACACCGCCCCGGCACGTGGAGTGGGGAATACGACCTACCTACCTGGTAAACTCATCTTT. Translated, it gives CACDTAPARGVGNTTYLPGKLIF.

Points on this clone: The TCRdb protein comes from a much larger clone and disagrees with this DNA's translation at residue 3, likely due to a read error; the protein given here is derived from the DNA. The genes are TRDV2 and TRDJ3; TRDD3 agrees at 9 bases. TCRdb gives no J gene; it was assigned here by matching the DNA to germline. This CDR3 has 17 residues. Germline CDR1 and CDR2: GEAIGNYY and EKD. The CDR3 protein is CARDSTGGSWDTRQMFF. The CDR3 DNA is TGTGCCCGTGACAGTACTGGGGGATCCTGGGACACCCGACAGATGTTTTTC.

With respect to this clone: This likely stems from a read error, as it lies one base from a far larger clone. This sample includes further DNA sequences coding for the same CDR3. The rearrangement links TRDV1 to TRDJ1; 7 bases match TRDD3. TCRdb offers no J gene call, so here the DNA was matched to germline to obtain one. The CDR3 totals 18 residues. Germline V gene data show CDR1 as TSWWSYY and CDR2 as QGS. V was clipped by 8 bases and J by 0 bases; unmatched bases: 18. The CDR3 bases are TGTGCTCTTACTCTAGCCATTACTGGGGATTCTTACACCGATAAACTCATCTTT. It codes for CALTLAITGDSYTDKLIF.

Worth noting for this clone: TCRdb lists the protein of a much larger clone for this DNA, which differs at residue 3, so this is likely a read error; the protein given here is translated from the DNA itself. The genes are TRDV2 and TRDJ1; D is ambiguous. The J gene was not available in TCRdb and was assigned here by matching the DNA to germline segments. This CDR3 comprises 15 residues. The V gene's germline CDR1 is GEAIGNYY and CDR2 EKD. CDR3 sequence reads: CARDTPRGYTDKLIF. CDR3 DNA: TGTGCCCGTGACACCCCCCGGGGTTACACCGATAAACTCATCTTT.

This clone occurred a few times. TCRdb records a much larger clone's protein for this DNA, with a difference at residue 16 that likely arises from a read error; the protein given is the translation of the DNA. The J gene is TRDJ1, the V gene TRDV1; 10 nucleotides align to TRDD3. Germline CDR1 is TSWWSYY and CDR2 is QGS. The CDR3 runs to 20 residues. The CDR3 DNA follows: TGTGCTTTAGGGGGCTCGACTTTCCCCGTACTGTTGGGGGATACCGGTAAACTCATCTTT. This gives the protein CALGGSTFPVLLGDTGKLIF.

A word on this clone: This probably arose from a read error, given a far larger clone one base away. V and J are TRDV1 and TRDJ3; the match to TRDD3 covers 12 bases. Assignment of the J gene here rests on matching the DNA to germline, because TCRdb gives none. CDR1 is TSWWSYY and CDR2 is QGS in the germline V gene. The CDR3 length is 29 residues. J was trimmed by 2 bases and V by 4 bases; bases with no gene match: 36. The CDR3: CALGGNPTLPWVRLTGGYPPTWDTRQMFF. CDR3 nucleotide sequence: TGTGCTCTTGGGGGAAATCCTACCCTCCCTTGGGTGCGTCTTACTGGGGGATACCCACCGACCTGGGACACCCGACAGATGTTTTTC.

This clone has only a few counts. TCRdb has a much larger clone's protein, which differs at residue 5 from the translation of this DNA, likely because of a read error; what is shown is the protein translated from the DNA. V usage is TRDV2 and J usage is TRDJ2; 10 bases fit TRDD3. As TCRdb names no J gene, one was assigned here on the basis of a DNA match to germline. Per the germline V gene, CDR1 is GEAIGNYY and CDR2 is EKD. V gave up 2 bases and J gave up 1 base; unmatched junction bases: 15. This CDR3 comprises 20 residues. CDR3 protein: CACDILTGGSSKDLTAQLFF. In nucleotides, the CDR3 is TGTGCCTGTGACATCCTTACTGGGGGATCGAGCAAAGATTTGACAGCACAACTCTTCTTT.

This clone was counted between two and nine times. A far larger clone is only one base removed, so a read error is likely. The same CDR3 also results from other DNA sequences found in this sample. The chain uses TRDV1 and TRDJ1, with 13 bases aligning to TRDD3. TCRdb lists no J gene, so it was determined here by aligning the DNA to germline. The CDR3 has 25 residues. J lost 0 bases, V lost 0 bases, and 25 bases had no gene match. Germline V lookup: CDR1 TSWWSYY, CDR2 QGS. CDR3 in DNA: TGTGCTCTTGGGGAACTGAAAGGTCCTAATAGTCCTGACTGGGGGATACGCTGTCACACCGATAAACTCATCTTT. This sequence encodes CALGELKGPNSPDWGIRCHTDKLIF.

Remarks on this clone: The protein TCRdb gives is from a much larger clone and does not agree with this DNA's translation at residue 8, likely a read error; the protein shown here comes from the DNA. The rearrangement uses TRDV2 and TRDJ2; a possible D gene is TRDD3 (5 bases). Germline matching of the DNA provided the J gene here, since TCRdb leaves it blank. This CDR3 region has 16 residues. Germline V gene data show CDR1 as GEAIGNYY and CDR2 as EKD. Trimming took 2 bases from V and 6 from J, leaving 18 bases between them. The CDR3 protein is CACDKVGTGKAAQLFF. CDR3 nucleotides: TGTGCCTGTGACAAAGTGGGGACAGGAAAGGCAGCACAACTCTTCTTT.

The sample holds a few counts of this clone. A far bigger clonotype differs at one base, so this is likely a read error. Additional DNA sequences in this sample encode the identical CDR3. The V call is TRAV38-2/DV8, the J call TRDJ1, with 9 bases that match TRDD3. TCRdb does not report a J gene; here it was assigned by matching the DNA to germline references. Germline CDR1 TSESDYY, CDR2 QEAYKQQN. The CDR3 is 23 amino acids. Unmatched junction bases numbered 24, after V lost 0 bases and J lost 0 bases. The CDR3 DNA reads TGTGCTTATAGGAGCGCGTTCATTTCCTGGGGGATGCTCGCCCCCCCTTACACCGATAAACTCATCTTT. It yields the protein CAYRSAFISWGMLAPPYTDKLIF.

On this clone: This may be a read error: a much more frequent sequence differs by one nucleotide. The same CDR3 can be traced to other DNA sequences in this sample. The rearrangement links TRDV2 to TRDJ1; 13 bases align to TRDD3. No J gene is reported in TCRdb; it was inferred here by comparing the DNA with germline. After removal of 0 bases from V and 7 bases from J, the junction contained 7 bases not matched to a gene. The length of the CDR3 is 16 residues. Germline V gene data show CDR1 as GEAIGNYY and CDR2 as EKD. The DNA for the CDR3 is TGTGCCTGTGACACCGTGGGACTGGGGGATACGGGTAAACTCATCTTT. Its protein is CACDTVGLGDTGKLIF.

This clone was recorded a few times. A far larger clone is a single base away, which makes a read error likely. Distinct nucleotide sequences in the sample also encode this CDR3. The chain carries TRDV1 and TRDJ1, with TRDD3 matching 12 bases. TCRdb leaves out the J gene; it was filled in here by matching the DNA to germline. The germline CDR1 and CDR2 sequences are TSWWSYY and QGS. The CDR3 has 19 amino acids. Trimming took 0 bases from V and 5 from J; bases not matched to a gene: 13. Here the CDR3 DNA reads TGTGCTCTTGGGGAACTGGTACGAATACTGGGGGATACCGGGGATAAACTCATCTTT. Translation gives CALGELVRILGDTGDKLIF.

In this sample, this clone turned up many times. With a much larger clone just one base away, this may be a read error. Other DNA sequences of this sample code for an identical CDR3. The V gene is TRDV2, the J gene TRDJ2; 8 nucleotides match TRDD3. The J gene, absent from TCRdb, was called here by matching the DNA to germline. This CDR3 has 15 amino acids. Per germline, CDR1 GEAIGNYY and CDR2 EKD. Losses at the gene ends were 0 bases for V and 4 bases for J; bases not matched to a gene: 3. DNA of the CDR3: TGTGCCTGTGACACCCTGGGGGAGGAGACAGCACAACTCTTCTTT. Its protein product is CACDTLGEETAQLFF.

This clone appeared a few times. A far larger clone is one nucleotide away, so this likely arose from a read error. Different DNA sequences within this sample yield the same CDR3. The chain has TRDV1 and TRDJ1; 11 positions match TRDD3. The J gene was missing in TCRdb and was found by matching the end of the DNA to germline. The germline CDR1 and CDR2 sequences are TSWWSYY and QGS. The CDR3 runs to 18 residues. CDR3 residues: CALGEVALGDTDTDKLIF. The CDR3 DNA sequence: TGTGCTCTTGGGGAAGTGGCTCTGGGGGATACCGACACCGACAAACTCATCTTT.

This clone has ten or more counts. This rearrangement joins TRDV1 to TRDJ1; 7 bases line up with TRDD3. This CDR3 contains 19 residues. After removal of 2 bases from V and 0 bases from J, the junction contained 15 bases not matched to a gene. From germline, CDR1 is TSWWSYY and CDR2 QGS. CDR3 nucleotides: TGTGCTCTTGGGGAATGGGTCCGCTGGGGGTCTTTCTACACCGATAAACTCATCTTT. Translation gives CALGEWVRWGSFYTDKLIF.

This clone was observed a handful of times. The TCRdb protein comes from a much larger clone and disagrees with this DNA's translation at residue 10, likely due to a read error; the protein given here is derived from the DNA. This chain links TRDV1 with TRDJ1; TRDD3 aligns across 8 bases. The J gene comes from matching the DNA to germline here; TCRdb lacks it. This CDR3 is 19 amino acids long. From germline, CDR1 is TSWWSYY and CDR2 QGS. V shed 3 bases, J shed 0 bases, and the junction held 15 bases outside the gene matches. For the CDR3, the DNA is TGTGCTCTTGGGGACCTCTACCACTACCATGGGGGATACACCGATAAACTCATCTTT. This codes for CALGDLYHYHGGYTDKLIF.

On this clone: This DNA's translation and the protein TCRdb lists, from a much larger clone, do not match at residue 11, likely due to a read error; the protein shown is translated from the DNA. This chain's CDR3 is CACDPKTLPTPSLKYTDKLIF. The CDR3 DNA reads TGTGCCTGTGACCCCAAAACTCTTCCTACGCCGTCTCTTAAGTACACCGATAAACTCATCTTT. The chain combines TRDV2 with TRDJ1; 8 bases line up with TRDD2. TCRdb records no J gene; here it was assigned by comparing the DNA to germline. CDR1 and CDR2 from the germline V gene are GEAIGNYY and EKD. V dropped 3 bases and J dropped 0; count of bases not matched to a gene: 23. This CDR3 contains 21 residues.

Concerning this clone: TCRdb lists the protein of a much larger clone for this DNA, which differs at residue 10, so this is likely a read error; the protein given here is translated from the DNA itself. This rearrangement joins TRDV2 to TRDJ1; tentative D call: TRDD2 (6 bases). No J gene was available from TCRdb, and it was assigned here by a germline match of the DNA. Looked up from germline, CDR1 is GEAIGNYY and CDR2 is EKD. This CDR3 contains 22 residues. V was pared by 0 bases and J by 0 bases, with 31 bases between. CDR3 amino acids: CACDTGQYWRIPSLRYTDKLIF. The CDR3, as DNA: TGTGCCTGTGACACCGGACAATACTGGAGGATCCCTTCCCTCCGATACACCGATAAACTCATCTTT.

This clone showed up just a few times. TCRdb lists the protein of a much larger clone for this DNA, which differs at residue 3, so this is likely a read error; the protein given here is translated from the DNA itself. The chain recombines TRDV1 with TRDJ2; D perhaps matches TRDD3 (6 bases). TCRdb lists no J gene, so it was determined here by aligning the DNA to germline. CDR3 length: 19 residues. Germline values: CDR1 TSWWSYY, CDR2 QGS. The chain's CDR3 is CAFGAPFPFWGGLTAQLFF. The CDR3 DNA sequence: TGTGCTTTTGGAGCCCCATTCCCCTTTTGGGGGGGATTGACAGCACAACTCTTCTTT.

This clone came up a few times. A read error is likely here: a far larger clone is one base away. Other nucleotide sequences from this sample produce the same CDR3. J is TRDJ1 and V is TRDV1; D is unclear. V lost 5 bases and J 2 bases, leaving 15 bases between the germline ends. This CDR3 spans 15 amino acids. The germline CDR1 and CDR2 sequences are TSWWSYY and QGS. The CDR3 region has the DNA TGTGCTCTTGGGAACAGGGTGCTAGCAACCGATAAACTCATCTTT. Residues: CALGNRVLATDKLIF.

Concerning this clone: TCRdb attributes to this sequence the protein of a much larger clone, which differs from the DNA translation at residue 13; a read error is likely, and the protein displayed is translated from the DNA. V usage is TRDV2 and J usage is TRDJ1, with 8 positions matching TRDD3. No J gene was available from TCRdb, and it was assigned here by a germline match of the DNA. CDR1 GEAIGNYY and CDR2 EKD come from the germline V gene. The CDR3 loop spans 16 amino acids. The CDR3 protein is CACDTSWGRLTDRLIF. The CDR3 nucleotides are TGTGCCTGTGACACCAGCTGGGGGAGGTTGACCGATAGACTCATCTTT.

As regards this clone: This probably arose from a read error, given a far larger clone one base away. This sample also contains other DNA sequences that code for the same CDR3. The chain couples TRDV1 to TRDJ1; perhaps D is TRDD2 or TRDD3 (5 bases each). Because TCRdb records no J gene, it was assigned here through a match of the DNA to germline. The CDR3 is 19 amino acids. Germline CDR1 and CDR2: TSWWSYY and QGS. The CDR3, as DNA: TGTGCTCTCGGGGAACTCGGGATCCCTACCGAATTAGGAAGGAGTAAACTCATCTTT. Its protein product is CALGELGIPTELGRSKLIF.

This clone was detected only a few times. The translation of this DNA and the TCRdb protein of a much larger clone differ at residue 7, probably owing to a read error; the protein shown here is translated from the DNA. Here the CDR3 DNA reads TGTGCTCTTGGGGACATAGTTACTTCCTACGGTGGTGTTGGGATAGACCCCTTTGGTGGTCCTAAACTCATCTTT. As protein: CALGDIVTSYGGVGIDPFGGPKLIF. The chain has TRDV1 and TRDJ1; 8 positions agree with TRDD2. TCRdb lists no J gene, so it was determined here by aligning the DNA to germline. Germline CDR1 reads TSWWSYY; CDR2 reads QGS. The CDR3 spans 25 residues. The junction had 40 bases not matched to a gene; V was cut back by 3 bases and J by 7 bases.

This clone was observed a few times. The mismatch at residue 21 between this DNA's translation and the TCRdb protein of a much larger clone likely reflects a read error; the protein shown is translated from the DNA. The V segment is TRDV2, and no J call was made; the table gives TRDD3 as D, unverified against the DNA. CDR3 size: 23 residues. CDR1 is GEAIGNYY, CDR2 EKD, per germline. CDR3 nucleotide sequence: TGTGCCTGTGACACCGTAAGGCCTTCCGACGACGGTACTGGGGACCAAAACACCGATAAACCCATCTTT. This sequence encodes CACDTVRPSDDGTGDQNTDKPIF.

The CDR3 is CACDTGGLQGKLIF. The CDR3 nucleotides are TGTGCCTGTGACACCGGGGGACTCCAGGGTAAACTCATCTTT. The V call is TRDV2, the J call TRDJ1; TRDD3 might be the D (6 bases). The J gene is not listed in TCRdb, so it was assigned here from a DNA match to germline. Germline CDR1 reads GEAIGNYY; CDR2 reads EKD. V lost 0 bases, J lost 7 bases, and 14 bases lay in between. CDR3 length: 14 residues.